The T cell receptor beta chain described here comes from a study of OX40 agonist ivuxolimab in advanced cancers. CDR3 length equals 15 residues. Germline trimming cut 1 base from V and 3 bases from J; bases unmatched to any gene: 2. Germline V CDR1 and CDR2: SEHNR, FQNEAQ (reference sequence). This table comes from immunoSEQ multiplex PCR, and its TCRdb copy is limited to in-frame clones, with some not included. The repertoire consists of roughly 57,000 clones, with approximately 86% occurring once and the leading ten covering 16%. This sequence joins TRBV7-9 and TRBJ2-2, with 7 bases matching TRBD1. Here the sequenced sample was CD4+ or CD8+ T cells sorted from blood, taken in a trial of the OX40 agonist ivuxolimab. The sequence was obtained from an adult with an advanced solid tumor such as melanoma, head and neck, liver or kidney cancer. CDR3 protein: CASSLGDSYTGELFF. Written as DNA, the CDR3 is TGTGCCAGCAGCTTAGGGGACAGCTACACCGGGGAGCTGTTTTTT. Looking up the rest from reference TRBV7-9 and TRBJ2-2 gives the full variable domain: DTGVSQNPRHKITKRGQNVTFRCDPISEHNRLYWYRQTLGQGPEFLTYFQNEAQLEKSRLLSDRFSAERPKGSFSTLEIQRTEQGDSAMYLCASSLGDSYTGELFFGEGSRLTVL.